This record looks at one TCR beta chain sequence and its context. No antigen is known for it. TCRdb redid the calling of the reads with MiXCR, one entry per CDR3 protein. The table lists a few hundred thousand distinct CDR3 sequences, about 30% of them singletons. The entry originates in a study of T cell repertoires in cytomegalovirus infection. Study-wide context: Public TCR beta signatures were indicative of both CMV infection and a matching HLA type. Regarding the study as a whole: The cumulative frequency of public TCR beta families identified carriers of CMV plus the relevant HLA.

The sample was PBMCs. The TCR comes from a human donor in good health (CMV status not recorded). Some clones in this sample may be carry-over from other donors' samples.

The CDR3 DNA reads as TGTGCCAGCAGCTTTGGAGGGCCCATGGGACTGAACACTGAAGCTTTCTTT. Translation gives CASSFGGPMGLNTEAFF. This sequence joins TRBV12-3 or TRBV12-4 and TRBJ1-1; D is possibly TRBD1 (5 bases). The CDR3 loop spans 17 amino acids. Trimming stripped 6 bases from V and 0 bases from J, with 20 bases between.